This T cell receptor (beta chain) is drawn from a study of cytomegalovirus exposure and HLA in healthy donors. This PCR relied on a set of 60 Vbeta primers and 13 Jbeta primers. The repertoire was sequenced with immunoSEQ multiplex PCR; TCRdb's copy has only in-frame clones and lacks some. The table lists some 110,000 clones, about 75% of them singletons. Broader study findings: V- and J-gene trimming in TCR beta was tied to a missense DCLRE1C variant by an analysis performed later. Further analysis was carried out later, and it showed several of the most significant clusters appearing linked to common viral pathogens. Some V segments could not be told apart, so they were left out, TRBV6-2 and TRBV6-3 among them. An ancestry cluster, one associated with Asian ancestry, reportedly showed fewer N-insertions than the approximately 720-donor mean in a later analysis.

J was trimmed by 4 bases and V by 2 bases; bases with no gene match: 7. CDR1 SEHNR and CDR2 FQNEAQ come from the germline V gene (reference sequence). The CDR3 sequence is 15 residues long. In this sample, this clone turned up once. Its antigen is not identified. Sequenced: PBMCs. The sequence was collected from a male donor in good health and CMV-seropositive. V usage is TRBV7-9 and J usage is TRBJ1-2; TRBD1 agrees at 7 bases. CDR3 amino acids: CASSLRAGGTYGYTF. CDR3 nucleotide sequence: TGTGCCAGCAGCTTACGCGCAGGGGGTACCTATGGCTACACCTTC.